Listed below are T cell receptor beta chains from one sample, sequenced in a study of identifying expanded T cells in peripheral blood. Assay: immunoSEQ multiplex PCR; the TCRdb copy retains only in-frame clones and omits some. This table holds about 78,000 clones, around 89% found once. The specimen sequenced was blood. All receptors derive from a person between 18 and 69 years old in good health. The CDR3 runs from the conserved cysteine through the conserved F or W. The D gene is left open where the match is weak. A clone size is listed for some rows: how often the clone was seen (once, few, many), or a class if it is expanded.

TRBV9	-	-	TRBJ2-5	CASSVAGGPQETQYF	TGTGCCAGCAGCGTAGCAGGGGGGCCCCAAGAGACCCAGTACTTC
TRBV7-9	-	-	TRBJ1-5	CASSWGGASQHF	TGTGCCAGCAGCTGGGGTGGTGCCTCCCAGCATTTT
TRBV4-3	-	-	TRBJ1-1	CASSQDPSKAFF	TGCGCCAGCAGCCAAGATCCATCTAAAGCTTTCTTT
TRBV30	-	-	TRBJ2-7	CAWSVMGTYEQYF	TGTGCCTGGAGTGTGATGGGAACCTACGAGCAGTACTTC
TRBV12-5	-	-	TRBJ2-1	CASGLRNPRYNEQFF	TGTGCTAGTGGTTTGAGAAACCCCAGATACAATGAGCAGTTCTTC
TRBV6-6	-	-	TRBJ1-2	CASSYSVGNYGYTF	TGTGCCAGCAGTTACTCGGTCGGTAACTATGGCTACACCTTC
TRBV4-3	-	-	TRBJ1-3	CASSQEGSGNTIYF	TGCGCCAGCAGCCAAGAAGGGAGTGGAAACACCATATATTTT
TRBV7-9	-	TRBD2	TRBJ2-2	CASSLPGLANTGELFF	TGTGCCAGCAGCTTACCGGGACTAGCGAACACCGGGGAGCTGTTTTTT
TRBV28	-	-	TRBJ1-6	CASSLGGISPLHF	TGTGCCAGCAGTTTGGGGGGGATTTCACCCCTCCACTTT
TRBV4-3	once	-	TRBJ1-6	CASSLAWGAFDSPLHF	TGCGCCAGCAGCCTTGCTTGGGGAGCCTTTGATTCACCCCTCCACTTT
TRBV14	-	-	TRBJ1-1	CASSHRGVGTEAFF	TGTGCCAGCAGCCATCGAGGGGTGGGCACTGAAGCTTTCTTT
TRBV7-9	once	-	TRBJ2-4	CASSLVGQVDIQYF	TGTGCCAGCAGCTTAGTTGGGCAGGTGGACATTCAGTACTTC
TRBV28	-	-	TRBJ2-7	CASISRGIFNEQYF	TGTGCCAGCATAAGCCGGGGAATTTTCAACGAGCAGTACTTC
TRBV7-6	-	-	TRBJ2-3	CASSTDLGDTQYF	TGTGCCAGCAGCACAGATCTGGGCGATACGCAGTATTTT
TRBV5-8	-	-	TRBJ1-6	CASSLYTATGSYNSPLHF	TGTGCCAGCAGCTTGTATACCGCAACCGGGTCCTATAATTCACCCCTCCACTTT
TRBV11-3	-	-	TRBJ2-3	CASRRDRAGFSQDTQYF	TGTGCCAGCAGACGAGACCGAGCCGGCTTTTCACAAGATACGCAGTATTTT
TRBV5-6	-	-	TRBJ2-2	CASRSRSSGELFF	TGTGCCAGCAGATCAAGGAGTTCCGGGGAGCTGTTTTTT
TRBV7-2	-	-	TRBJ1-3	CASSRTERNTIYF	TGTGCCAGCAGCCGGACAGAAAGAAACACCATATATTTT
TRBV5-6	-	-	TRBJ2-1	CASSLPTGTLYNEQFF	TGTGCCAGCAGCTTGCCCACAGGGACCCTCTACAATGAGCAGTTCTTC
TRBV19	-	TRBD2	TRBJ2-3	CASSSGTSGGFSTDTQYF	TGTGCCAGTTCCTCCGGGACTAGCGGGGGTTTCAGCACAGATACGCAGTATTTT
TRBV7-2	-	TRBD2	TRBJ2-7	CASSPRLAGNYEQYF	TGTGCCAGCAGCCCACGGCTAGCGGGGAACTACGAGCAGTACTTC
TRBV4-3	-	-	TRBJ2-2	CASSQAGSELFF	TGCGCCAGCAGCCAAGCAGGTTCCGAGCTGTTTTTT
TRBV27	-	-	TRBJ2-3	CASSHLGEDTQYF	TGTGCCAGCAGTCACCTTGGAGAAGATACGCAGTATTTT
TRBV5-4	-	-	TRBJ1-4	CASSFPGDGEKLFF	TGTGCCAGCAGCTTTCCAGGAGATGGTGAAAAACTGTTTTTT
TRBV6-5	-	-	TRBJ1-4	CASRPGDRGEKLFF	TGTGCCAGCAGACCAGGGGACCGTGGTGAAAAACTGTTTTTT
TRBV29-1	-	-	TRBJ1-2	CSVGGRGRGSYGYTF	TGCAGCGTTGGCGGCCGAGGTAGGGGGAGCTATGGCTACACCTTC
TRBV7-9	-	-	TRBJ2-5	CASSLAQGGETQYF	TGTGCCAGCAGCTTAGCACAGGGTGGGGAGACCCAGTACTTC
TRBV2	-	TRBD2	TRBJ2-1	CASTQNGAGALGAFF	TGTGCCAGCACCCAGAACGGAGCGGGGGCCCTTGGGGCGTTCTTC
TRBV2	-	TRBD2	TRBJ2-5	CASAGGSAPGLTQETQYF	TGTGCCAGCGCGGGGGGGTCCGCACCGGGACTCACCCAAGAGACCCAGTACTTC
TRBV7-2	-	-	TRBJ1-2	CASSPQNGQRGYTF	TGTGCCAGCAGCCCACAAAACGGACAACGGGGCTACACCTTC
TRBV18	-	-	TRBJ1-4	CASSEQRSGGNEKLFF	TGTGCCAGCTCAGAACAAAGGTCCGGGGGGAATGAAAAACTGTTTTTT
TRBV10-1	many	-	TRBJ1-1	CASSVKPDTSEAFF	TGCGCCAGCAGTGTCAAGCCTGACACGTCTGAAGCTTTCTTT
TRBV28	once	-	TRBJ2-5	CASSLGGTDNLRRPQETQYF	TGTGCCAGCAGTTTAGGGGGGACGGACAATCTCCGACGTCCCCAAGAGACCCAGTACTTC
TRBV6-5	-	TRBD2	TRBJ2-7	CASSSLAGGNYEQYF	TGTGCCAGCAGTTCCCTAGCGGGGGGAAACTACGAGCAGTACTTC
TRBV7-8	-	-	TRBJ2-7	CASSALGGYEQYF	TGTGCCAGCAGCGCCCTTGGCGGGTACGAGCAGTACTTC
TRBV30	-	-	TRBJ2-2	CAWAPGVLTGELFF	TGTGCCTGGGCCCCAGGGGTCCTCACCGGGGAGCTGTTTTTT
TRBV6-5	-	-	TRBJ1-2	CASTPGPIYGYTF	TGTGCCAGCACTCCTGGCCCTATCTATGGCTACACCTTC
TRBV2	-	-	TRBJ1-1	CASSLVRSAPSMNTEAFF	TGTGCCAGCAGTTTGGTGCGATCTGCACCCTCAATGAACACTGAAGCTTTCTTT
TRBV4-3	-	-	TRBJ1-4	CASSQDWQTNEKLFF	TGCGCCAGCAGCCAAGATTGGCAAACTAATGAAAAACTGTTTTTT
TRBV7-2	-	TRBD1	TRBJ2-2	CASSPPGTGLTGELFF	TGTGCCAGCAGCCCCCCGGGGACAGGGCTCACCGGGGAGCTGTTTTTT
TRBV7-8	-	-	TRBJ2-7	CASTRGTQAYEQYF	TGTGCCAGCACTCGAGGGACCCAAGCCTACGAGCAGTACTTC